This is a list of T cell receptor beta chains from one sample in a study of shared clonotypes between healthy human individuals. The method was immunoSEQ multiplex PCR; TCRdb's version includes in-frame clones alone and lacks a portion of them. The table has 2 million to 2.5 million clones, approximately 95% seen once; the top ten hold approximately 0.4%. Sequencing used naive CD4+ T cells from PBMCs. The receptors originated from a man aged 18 to 29 in good health. Some clones in this sample may be carry-over from other donors' samples. The CDR3 runs from the conserved cysteine through the conserved F or W. D genes are given only for firm matches. Where a row states a size, it is once, few, many or the class of an expanded clone; other rows omit it.

d_call: .; v_call: TRBV5-1; clone_size: .; j_call: TRBJ2-1; cdr3_nt: TGCGCCAGCAGCTTGGGGTCCTCCTACAATGAGCAGTTCTTC; cdr3_aa: CASSLGSSYNEQFF
d_call: .; v_call: TRBV10-1; clone_size: .; j_call: TRBJ2-7; cdr3_nt: TGCGCCAGCACCGAAGGGGTCGCAGGGTACCACGAGCAGTACTTC; cdr3_aa: CASTEGVAGYHEQYF
d_call: .; v_call: TRBV27; clone_size: .; j_call: TRBJ2-3; cdr3_nt: TGTGCCAGCAGCTGGACGCAGGTCACAGATACGCAGTATTTT; cdr3_aa: CASSWTQVTDTQYF
d_call: .; v_call: TRBV28; clone_size: .; j_call: TRBJ1-5; cdr3_nt: TGTGCCAGCATCGAAGGTGGGATCAATCAGCCCCAGCATTTT; cdr3_aa: CASIEGGINQPQHF
d_call: .; v_call: TRBV5-6; clone_size: .; j_call: TRBJ2-5; cdr3_nt: TGTGCCAGCGGTTTAAGGTTCCTCCAAGAGACCCAGTACTTC; cdr3_aa: CASGLRFLQETQYF
d_call: .; v_call: TRBV19; clone_size: .; j_call: TRBJ1-2; cdr3_nt: TGTGCCAGTACTTATGGCCAGGCTCGAGGCTACACCTTC; cdr3_aa: CASTYGQARGYTF
d_call: .; v_call: TRBV18; clone_size: .; j_call: TRBJ2-3; cdr3_nt: TGTGCCAGCTCACCCCAGGGGTTCGGCACAGATACGCAGTATTTT; cdr3_aa: CASSPQGFGTDTQYF
d_call: .; v_call: TRBV7-9; clone_size: .; j_call: TRBJ2-3; cdr3_nt: TGTGCCAGCAGCCCGCTAGGTGGCACAGATACGCAGTATTTT; cdr3_aa: CASSPLGGTDTQYF
d_call: .; v_call: TRBV7-2; clone_size: .; j_call: TRBJ2-7; cdr3_nt: TGTGCCAGCAGCTCGAAGAGACTGGGTCCCGACGAGCAGTACTTC; cdr3_aa: CASSSKRLGPDEQYF
d_call: .; v_call: TRBV7-2; clone_size: .; j_call: TRBJ2-2; cdr3_nt: TGTGCCAGCAGCCCGGCTACCACCGGGGAGCTGTTTTTT; cdr3_aa: CASSPATTGELFF
d_call: .; v_call: TRBV7-3; clone_size: .; j_call: TRBJ1-1; cdr3_nt: TGTGCCAGCAGCCCGAAAAGAGACATGCCGAACACTGAAGCTTTCTTT; cdr3_aa: CASSPKRDMPNTEAFF
d_call: TRBD2; v_call: TRBV10-3; clone_size: .; j_call: TRBJ2-1; cdr3_nt: TGTGCCATCAGTGAGTCGACTAGCGGGAGCAGGCAGTTCTTC; cdr3_aa: CAISESTSGSRQFF
d_call: TRBD1; v_call: TRBV5-4; clone_size: once; j_call: TRBJ2-3; cdr3_nt: TGTGCCAGCACCGAGGACAGGGGGCTTTTAGATACGCAGTATTTT; cdr3_aa: CASTEDRGLLDTQYF
d_call: .; v_call: TRBV11-2; clone_size: .; j_call: TRBJ1-1; cdr3_nt: TGTGCCAGCAGCCATGCGACCGGGACAACTACTGAAGCTTTCTTT; cdr3_aa: CASSHATGTTTEAFF
d_call: .; v_call: TRBV6-4; clone_size: once; j_call: TRBJ2-1; cdr3_nt: TGTGCCAGCAGTGACTCTCACCAGCGGTCCTACAATGAGCAGTTCTTC; cdr3_aa: CASSDSHQRSYNEQFF
d_call: TRBD2; v_call: TRBV15; clone_size: .; j_call: TRBJ2-7; cdr3_nt: TGTGCCACCAGCGAGGACTACAAGGGACGACTAGCGGGAGGGACCTACGAGCAGTACTTC; cdr3_aa: CATSEDYKGRLAGGTYEQYF
d_call: .; v_call: TRBV5-1; clone_size: .; j_call: TRBJ2-7; cdr3_nt: TGCGCCAGCAGCTTGGCCCCGGGCACCTACGAGCAGTACTTC; cdr3_aa: CASSLAPGTYEQYF
d_call: .; v_call: TRBV5-1; clone_size: .; j_call: TRBJ1-1; cdr3_nt: TGCGCCAGCAGTACAGGGCTCATGAACACTGAAGCTTTCTTT; cdr3_aa: CASSTGLMNTEAFF
d_call: TRBD1; v_call: TRBV9; clone_size: .; j_call: TRBJ2-3; cdr3_nt: TGTGCCAGCAGCCGGGGACAGGGGCCAGATACGCAGTATTTT; cdr3_aa: CASSRGQGPDTQYF
d_call: .; v_call: TRBV18; clone_size: few; j_call: TRBJ1-1; cdr3_nt: TGTGCCAGCTCACCACTTCCGGAGACCTCTGAAGCTTTCTTT; cdr3_aa: CASSPLPETSEAFF
d_call: .; v_call: TRBV14; clone_size: .; j_call: TRBJ2-1; cdr3_nt: TGTGCCAGCAGCCGCAATATAGTAGGGCGCAATGAGCAGTTCTTC; cdr3_aa: CASSRNIVGRNEQFF